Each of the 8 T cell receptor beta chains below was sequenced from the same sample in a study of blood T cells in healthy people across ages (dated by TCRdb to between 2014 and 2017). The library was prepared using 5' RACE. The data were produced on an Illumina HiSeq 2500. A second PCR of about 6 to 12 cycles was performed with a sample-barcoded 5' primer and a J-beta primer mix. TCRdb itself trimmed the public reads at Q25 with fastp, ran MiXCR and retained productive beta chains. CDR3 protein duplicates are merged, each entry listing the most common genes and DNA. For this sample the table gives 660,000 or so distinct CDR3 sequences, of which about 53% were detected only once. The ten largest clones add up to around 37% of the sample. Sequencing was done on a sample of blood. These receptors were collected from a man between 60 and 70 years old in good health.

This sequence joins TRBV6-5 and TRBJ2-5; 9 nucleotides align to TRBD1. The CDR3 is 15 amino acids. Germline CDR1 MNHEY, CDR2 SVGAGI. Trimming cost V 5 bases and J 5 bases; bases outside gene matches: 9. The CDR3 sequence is CASSRGQGLGETQYF. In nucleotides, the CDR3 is TGTGCCAGCAGTCGGGGACAGGGTCTTGGCGAGACCCAGTACTTC.

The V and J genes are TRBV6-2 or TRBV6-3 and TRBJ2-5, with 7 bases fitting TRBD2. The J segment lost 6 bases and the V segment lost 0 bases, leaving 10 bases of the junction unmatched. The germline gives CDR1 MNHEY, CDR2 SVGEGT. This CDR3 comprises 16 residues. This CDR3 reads CASSYSIGHGRKTQYF. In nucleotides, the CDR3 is TGTGCCAGCAGTTACTCGATCGGTCACGGGAGGAAGACCCAGTACTTC.

The chain's CDR3 is CASSFAAISTDTQYF. The CDR3 DNA reads as TGTGCCAGCAGCTTTGCGGCGATAAGCACAGATACGCAGTATTTT. The chain links TRBV11-2 to TRBJ2-3, with D uncertain. The CDR3 is 15 amino acids. Germline V gives CDR1 SGHAT, CDR2 FQNNGV. V lost 3 bases, J lost 0 bases, and 10 bases lay in between.

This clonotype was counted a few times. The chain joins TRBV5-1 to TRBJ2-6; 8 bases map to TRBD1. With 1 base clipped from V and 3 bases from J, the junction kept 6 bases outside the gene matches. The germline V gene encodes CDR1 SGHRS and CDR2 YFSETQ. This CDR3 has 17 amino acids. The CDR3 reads CASSLWTGSDGANVLTF. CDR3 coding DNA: TGCGCCAGCAGCTTGTGGACAGGGTCCGATGGGGCCAACGTCCTGACTTTC.

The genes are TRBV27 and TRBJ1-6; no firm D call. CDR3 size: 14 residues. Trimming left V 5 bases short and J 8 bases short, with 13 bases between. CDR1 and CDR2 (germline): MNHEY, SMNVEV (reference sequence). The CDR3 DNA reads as TGTGCCAGCAGTCAAAGCTGGGAGGATTCACCCCTCCACTTT. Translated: CASSQSWEDSPLHF.

CDR3 DNA: TGCGCCAGCAGCAAAACAGGGGGCGAGGACGAGCAGTACTTC. Amino acids: CASSKTGGEDEQYF. The V and J genes are TRBV5-1 and TRBJ2-7; 9 bases line up with TRBD1. The CDR3 spans 14 residues. V lost 4 bases to trimming and J lost 5 bases; unmatched junction nucleotides: 7. Germline assignment: CDR1 SGHRS and CDR2 YFSETQ.

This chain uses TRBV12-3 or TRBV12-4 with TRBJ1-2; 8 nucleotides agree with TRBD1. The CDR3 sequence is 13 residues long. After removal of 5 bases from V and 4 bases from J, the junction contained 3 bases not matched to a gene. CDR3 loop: CASSIDRGYGYTF. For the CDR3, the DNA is TGTGCCAGCAGTATAGACAGGGGCTATGGCTACACCTTC.

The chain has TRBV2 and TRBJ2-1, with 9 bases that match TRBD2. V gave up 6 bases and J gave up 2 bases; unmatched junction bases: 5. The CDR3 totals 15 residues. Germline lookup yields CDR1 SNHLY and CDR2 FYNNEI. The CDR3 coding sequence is TGTGCCAGCAGGAAAGAGCGGGAGGCCTACAATGAGCAGTTCTTC. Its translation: CASRKEREAYNEQFF.